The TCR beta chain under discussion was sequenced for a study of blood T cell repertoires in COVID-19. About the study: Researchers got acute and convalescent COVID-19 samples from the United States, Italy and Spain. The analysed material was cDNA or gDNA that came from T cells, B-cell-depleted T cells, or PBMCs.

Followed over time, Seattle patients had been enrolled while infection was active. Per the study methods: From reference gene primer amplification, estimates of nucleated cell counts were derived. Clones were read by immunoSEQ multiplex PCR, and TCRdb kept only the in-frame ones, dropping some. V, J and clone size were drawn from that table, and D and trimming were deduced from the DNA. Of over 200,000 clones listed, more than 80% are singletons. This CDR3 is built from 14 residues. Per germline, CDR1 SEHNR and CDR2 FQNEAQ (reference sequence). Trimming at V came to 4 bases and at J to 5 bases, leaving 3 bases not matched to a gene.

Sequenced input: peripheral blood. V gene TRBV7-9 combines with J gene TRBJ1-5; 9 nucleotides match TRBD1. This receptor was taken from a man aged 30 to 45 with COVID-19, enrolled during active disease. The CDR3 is CASSSDRGDQPQHF. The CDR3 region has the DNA TGTGCCAGCAGCTCCGACAGGGGGGATCAGCCCCAGCATTTT.